This T cell receptor beta chain comes out of a study of T cells in severe cutaneous drug reactions. Study at large: Enrollment required a probable or definite RegiSCAR diagnosis of SJS/TEN or DRESS.

The germline V gene has CDR1 LGHNA and CDR2 YSLEER. The length of the CDR3 is 14 residues. The iRepertoire multiplex PCR system with TCR subtype-specific primers built both bulk and single-cell libraries. Bulk TCR beta libraries came from multiplex PCR with V, D, J primers. For each CDR3 protein, TCRdb gives one entry from its re-call of the multiplex PCR reads, without DNA. Its listing shows over 7,000 distinct CDR3 sequences. The patients sequenced had a carbamazepine-induced Stevens-Johnson syndrome or toxic epidermal necrolysis reaction. The chain combines TRBV4-3 with TRBJ1-1; TCRdb indicates TRBD1, and absent DNA this call remains unverified. The sequence was collected from a human donor with a severe cutaneous adverse drug reaction. Sequenced material: cells from a skin blister. The CDR3 loop reads CASSQEWPGTEAFF.